A selection of T cell receptor beta chains follows, all from one sample in a study of T-cell memory formation after mild COVID-19. TCRdb passed the 5' RACE reads through MiXCR, listing each CDR3 protein once. The profile covers 85,000 to 120,000 distinct CDR3 sequences, with 9.5% to 15% appearing a single time and 27% taken by the ten largest. Sequenced sample: PBMCs or a T cell subset sorted from them (not recorded which). Receptors originate from an adult woman who had mild COVID-19 (a few samples of this study predate the infection). Cell type and time point are not known. CDR3s include the opening cysteine and the closing phenylalanine or tryptophan. D genes are given only for firm matches. Clone sizes are given selectively: once, few, many, or a class where the clone is expanded.

size	V	J	D	CDR3	DNA
many	TRBV27	TRBJ2-7	NA	CASSRGAPYEQYF	TGTGCCAGCAGTCGTGGGGCTCCCTACGAGCAGTACTTC
NA	TRBV6-5	TRBJ2-7	NA	CASSYQGGSYEQYF	TGTGCCAGCAGTTACCAGGGGGGGTCCTACGAGCAGTACTTC
NA	TRBV10-3	TRBJ2-3	TRBD2	CAIKGLAGGGESTDTQYF	TGTGCCATCAAGGGACTAGCGGGGGGCGGGGAAAGCACAGATACGCAGTATTTT
NA	TRBV24-1	TRBJ2-2	NA	CATSESDPTGELFF	TGTGCCACCAGTGAATCCGACCCCACCGGGGAGCTGTTTTTT
NA	TRBV5-3	TRBJ2-5	NA	CAREAAAETQYF	TGTGCCAGAGAGGCTGCGGCGGAGACCCAGTACTTC
few	TRBV6-2/TRBV6-3	TRBJ2-7	TRBD1	CASSYEGQDPYEQYF	TGTGCCAGCAGTTATGAAGGACAGGACCCCTACGAGCAGTACTTC
few	TRBV3-1	TRBJ2-3	TRBD2	CASRPPPGGGTDTQYF	TGTGCCAGCAGACCCCCGCCCGGGGGGGGCACAGATACGCAGTATTTT
many	TRBV12-3/TRBV12-4	TRBJ2-1	TRBD2	CASSSHSGGTLYKVYNEQFF	TGTGCCAGCAGTTCACATAGCGGGGGTACACTATATAAAGTCTACAATGAGCAGTTCTTC
once	TRBV27	TRBJ1-1	NA	CASSFGIGTEAFF	TGTGCCAGCAGTTTCGGGATTGGAACTGAAGCTTTCTTT
many	TRBV11-2	TRBJ2-3	NA	CASSFPEDTQYF	TGTGCCAGCAGCTTTCCCGAAGATACGCAGTATTTT
NA	TRBV24-1	TRBJ2-3	TRBD2	CATSDLAGYTDTQYF	TGTGCCACCAGTGATTTAGCGGGGTACACAGATACGCAGTATTTT
few	TRBV7-9	TRBJ2-1	NA	CASSRTGWLEQFF	TGTGCCAGCAGCCGAACAGGTTGGTTGGAGCAGTTCTTC
NA	TRBV7-3	TRBJ1-1	NA	CASSLDLGLEAFF	TGTGCCAGCAGCCTTGACCTGGGCCTTGAAGCTTTCTTT
few	TRBV5-1	TRBJ2-7	TRBD1	CASTLGENRGPYEQYF	TGCGCCAGCACCCTGGGGGAGAACAGGGGGCCCTACGAGCAGTACTTC
many	TRBV7-9	TRBJ1-1	NA	CASSLGTEAFF	TGTGCCAGCAGCTTGGGCACTGAAGCTTTCTTT
few	TRBV4-3	TRBJ2-5	TRBD2	CASSQVLAGARETQYF	TGCGCCAGCAGCCAAGTGCTAGCGGGAGCCAGGGAGACCCAGTACTTC
few	TRBV11-3	TRBJ2-1	NA	CASSLASFLAGTSYNEQFF	TGTGCCAGCAGCTTAGCTTCTTTCCTCGCGGGTACCTCCTACAATGAGCAGTTCTTC
NA	TRBV6-5	TRBJ2-1	NA	CASSYGVSDYNEQFF	TGTGCCAGCAGTTACGGGGTGTCGGATTACAATGAGCAGTTCTTC
NA	TRBV7-9	TRBJ1-5	NA	CASSLGGQPQHF	TGTGCCAGCAGCTTGGGGGGACAGCCCCAGCATTTT
once	TRBV5-5	TRBJ2-3	TRBD1	CASSRKGQGTDTQYF	TGTGCCAGCAGCAGAAAGGGACAGGGTACAGATACGCAGTATTTT
few	TRBV2	TRBJ2-7	NA	CASSRLVADEQYF	TGTGCCAGCAGTCGACTAGTTGCGGACGAGCAGTACTTC
few	TRBV5-5	TRBJ2-7	NA	CASSLRVSYEQYF	TGTGCCAGCAGCTTGAGAGTTTCCTACGAGCAGTACTTC
few	TRBV7-8	TRBJ2-1	TRBD1	CASSPPEDRTGNEQFF	TGTGCCAGCAGCCCCCCCGAGGACAGGACTGGCAATGAGCAGTTCTTC
NA	TRBV5-1	TRBJ1-2	NA	CASSSGTANNYGYTF	TGCGCCAGCAGCTCCGGGACGGCAAATAACTATGGCTACACCTTC
NA	TRBV7-6	TRBJ2-1	NA	CASSLMGAYNEQFF	TGTGCCAGCAGCTTAATGGGTGCCTACAATGAGCAGTTCTTC
few	TRBV30	TRBJ2-7	TRBD1	CAWTGGPYEQYF	TGTGCCTGGACAGGGGGTCCCTACGAGCAGTACTTC
many	TRBV7-2	TRBJ2-1	NA	CASSLGSSYNEQFF	TGTGCCAGCAGCTTAGGGAGCTCCTACAATGAGCAGTTCTTC
few	TRBV30	TRBJ1-1	NA	CAWRPTYSRNTEAFF	TGTGCCTGGAGACCGACCTACAGCAGGAACACTGAAGCTTTCTTT
NA	TRBV7-8	TRBJ2-7	NA	CASSKAGLAAASEQYF	TGTGCCAGCAGCAAAGCCGGGCTGGCTGCGGCAAGCGAGCAGTACTTC
NA	TRBV2	TRBJ1-5	NA	CASSQVEVNNQPQHF	TGTGCCAGCAGTCAAGTAGAAGTGAACAATCAGCCCCAGCATTTT
few	TRBV4-1	TRBJ1-4	TRBD1	CASSPGQGLWKLFF	TGCGCCAGCAGCCCCGGACAGGGGTTGTGGAAACTGTTTTTT